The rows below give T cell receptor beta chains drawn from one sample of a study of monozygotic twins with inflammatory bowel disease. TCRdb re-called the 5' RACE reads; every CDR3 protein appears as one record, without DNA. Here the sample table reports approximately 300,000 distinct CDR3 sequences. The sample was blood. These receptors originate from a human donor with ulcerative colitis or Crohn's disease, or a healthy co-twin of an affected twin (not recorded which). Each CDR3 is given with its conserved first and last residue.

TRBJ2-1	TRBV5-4	CASSLGQASYNEQFF
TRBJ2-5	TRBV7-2	CASSLGNWYQETQYF
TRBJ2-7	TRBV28	CASSSPGQGAGEQYF
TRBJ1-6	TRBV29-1	CSVRPGLNSPLHF
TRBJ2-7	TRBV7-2	CASSSQGGSYEQYF
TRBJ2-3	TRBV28	CASRDSRGNTDTQYF
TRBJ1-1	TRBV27	CASSLVRGANTEAFF
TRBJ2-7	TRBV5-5	CASSWSPGLVYEQYF
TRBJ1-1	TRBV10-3	CAISESWTSFEAFF
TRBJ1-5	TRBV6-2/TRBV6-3	CASSYGAVLGAGPQHF
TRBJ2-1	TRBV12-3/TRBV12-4	CASGGADLPYNEQFF
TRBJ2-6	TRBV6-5	CASSYSFSVISGANVLTF
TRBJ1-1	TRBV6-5	CASSTGNTEAFF
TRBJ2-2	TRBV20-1	CSARRVGQLNTGELFF
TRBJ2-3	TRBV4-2	CASSQDPASGMNTQYF
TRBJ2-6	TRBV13	CASSLSGRGTAGANVLTF
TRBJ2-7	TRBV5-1	CASRYSGQSYEQYF
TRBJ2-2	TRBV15	CATSSKTGTVITGELFF
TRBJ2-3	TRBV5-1	CASSLDHTDTQYF
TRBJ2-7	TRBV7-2	CASSRMGQGMPYEQYF
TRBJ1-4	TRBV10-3	CAISEGRGSANEKLFF
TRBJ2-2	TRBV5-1	CASSTFSGGYTGELFF